The source of this T cell receptor (beta chain) is a study of early stage breast cancer tumors. V lost 6 bases and J lost 8; bases outside the gene matches: 7. The CDR3 is 14 residues long. CDR1 is LGHNT, CDR2 FRNRAP, per germline. TCRdb keeps only in-frame clones here, not all; method: immunoSEQ multiplex PCR. Here the sample spans approximately 14,000 clones, approximately 84% being singletons. Sequencing was performed on normal breast tissue next to the tumor. This chain uses TRBV12-5 with TRBJ2-1; 10 positions agree with TRBD2. The sequence came from a person aged 30-39 years with breast cancer. As DNA, the CDR3 is TGTGCTAGTGGCCTAGCGGGGGAATTTGATGAGCAGTTCTTC. The encoded protein is CASGLAGEFDEQFF.